These T cell receptor beta chains were read from a single sample in a study of CD8+ T cells in alopecia areata. Profiling relied on immunoSEQ multiplex PCR, and the TCRdb table lists in-frame clones only, not all of them. The sample has fewer than 250,000 clones; under 40% are singletons. The source material was CD4+ T cells sorted from blood, sampled at approximately week 34, from a patient treated with tofacitinib. These TCRs come from a human donor with alopecia areata. CDR3s include the opening cysteine and the closing phenylalanine or tryptophan. Each record gives: V gene, J gene, D gene, clone size, CDR3 DNA, CDR3 protein. The D gene is left open where the match is weak. Clone size, where shown, is once, few, many, or a class for clones that have expanded.

v_gene: TRBV18; j_gene: TRBJ1-4; d_gene: TRBD1; abundance: -; CDR3nt: TGTGCCAGCTCACAGACAGGGGCAACTAATGAAAAACTGTTTTTT; CDR3aa: CASSQTGATNEKLFF
v_gene: TRBV7-9; j_gene: TRBJ1-1; d_gene: -; abundance: few; CDR3nt: TGTGCCAGCAGCTCGAAAGGGCGGGACACTGAAGCTTTCTTT; CDR3aa: CASSSKGRDTEAFF
v_gene: TRBV18; j_gene: TRBJ2-7; d_gene: -; abundance: -; CDR3nt: TGTGCCAGCTCACGAGGGGCGAGCTCCTACGAGCAGTACTTC; CDR3aa: CASSRGASSYEQYF
v_gene: TRBV25-1; j_gene: TRBJ2-3; d_gene: -; abundance: -; CDR3nt: TGTGCCAGCTCCCGCGGGGGCCGTAGCACAGATACGCAGTATTTT; CDR3aa: CASSRGGRSTDTQYF
v_gene: TRBV15; j_gene: TRBJ2-1; d_gene: TRBD2; abundance: few; CDR3nt: TGTGCCACCAGCAGAGAATCGGGAATAGCGGGAGTTACCTACAATGAGCAGTTCTTC; CDR3aa: CATSRESGIAGVTYNEQFF
v_gene: TRBV7-2; j_gene: TRBJ2-2; d_gene: -; abundance: few; CDR3nt: TGTGCCAGCAGCTTACAGGGGACGAACACCGGGGAGCTGTTTTTT; CDR3aa: CASSLQGTNTGELFF
v_gene: TRBV6-1; j_gene: TRBJ2-3; d_gene: -; abundance: few; CDR3nt: TGTGCCAGCAGGGACACAGGTTGGGGCACAGATACGCAGTATTTT; CDR3aa: CASRDTGWGTDTQYF
v_gene: TRBV7-9; j_gene: TRBJ2-7; d_gene: -; abundance: -; CDR3nt: TGTGCCATAGGAGGGGACGAGCAGTACTTC; CDR3aa: CAIGGDEQYF
v_gene: TRBV7-9; j_gene: TRBJ1-2; d_gene: TRBD1; abundance: -; CDR3nt: TGTGCCAGCATCCAACGGGGGACAGGCCGCCTCTTAAACTATGGCTACACCTTC; CDR3aa: CASIQRGTGRLLNYGYTF
v_gene: TRBV7-3; j_gene: TRBJ1-1; d_gene: -; abundance: -; CDR3nt: TGTGCCAGCAGCTTAATGTTGGAAAACACTGAAGCTTTCTTT; CDR3aa: CASSLMLENTEAFF
v_gene: TRBV29-1; j_gene: TRBJ1-1; d_gene: -; abundance: -; CDR3nt: TGCAGCGTTGAAGATTTCAACACAGGGTGGGGGAACACTGAAGCTTTCTTT; CDR3aa: CSVEDFNTGWGNTEAFF
v_gene: TRBV20-1; j_gene: TRBJ2-1; d_gene: -; abundance: -; CDR3nt: TGCAGTGCCAGTCATCGCAATGAGCAGTTCTTC; CDR3aa: CSASHRNEQFF
v_gene: TRBV5-1; j_gene: TRBJ2-1; d_gene: -; abundance: many; CDR3nt: TGCGCCAGCAGCCCGGAGGCCGGTGCGATGAAGCAGTTCTTC; CDR3aa: CASSPEAGAMKQFF
v_gene: TRBV5-1; j_gene: TRBJ2-7; d_gene: TRBD2; abundance: many; CDR3nt: TGCGCCAGCAGCTTAGCGGGAGGATTCAACGAGCAGTACTTC; CDR3aa: CASSLAGGFNEQYF
v_gene: TRBV4-1; j_gene: TRBJ1-5; d_gene: -; abundance: -; CDR3nt: TGCGCCAGCAGCCAAACGGGGGGGCGGCCCCAGCATTTT; CDR3aa: CASSQTGGRPQHF
v_gene: TRBV10-3; j_gene: TRBJ2-7; d_gene: -; abundance: -; CDR3nt: TGTGCCATCAGTGATCGGGAACCCTACGAGCAGTACTTC; CDR3aa: CAISDREPYEQYF
v_gene: TRBV7-7; j_gene: TRBJ2-3; d_gene: -; abundance: -; CDR3nt: TGTGCCAGCAGCCACGGGGGCACAGATACGCAGTATTTT; CDR3aa: CASSHGGTDTQYF
v_gene: TRBV7-9; j_gene: TRBJ2-3; d_gene: -; abundance: -; CDR3nt: TGTGCCAGCAGCTTATCTTATACGCAGTATTTT; CDR3aa: CASSLSYTQYF
v_gene: TRBV27; j_gene: TRBJ2-7; d_gene: TRBD1; abundance: -; CDR3nt: TGTGCCAGCAGTTTACTGGGACAGGGGGCGTCCTACGAGCAGTACTTC; CDR3aa: CASSLLGQGASYEQYF
v_gene: TRBV7-6; j_gene: TRBJ2-7; d_gene: TRBD2; abundance: -; CDR3nt: TGTGCCAGCAGCTTTCTAGCGGGAGGGACCTACGAGCAGTACTTC; CDR3aa: CASSFLAGGTYEQYF
v_gene: TRBV7-2; j_gene: TRBJ2-5; d_gene: -; abundance: few; CDR3nt: TGTGCCAGCAGCACCGGGACAAAAGAGACCCAGTACTTC; CDR3aa: CASSTGTKETQYF
v_gene: TRBV6-5; j_gene: TRBJ2-1; d_gene: -; abundance: few; CDR3nt: TGTGCCAGCAGGGAATACAATGAGCAGTTCTTC; CDR3aa: CASREYNEQFF
v_gene: TRBV13; j_gene: TRBJ2-7; d_gene: TRBD1; abundance: few; CDR3nt: TGTGCCCGCGAGGGGACAGGGGAAAACGAGCAGTACTTC; CDR3aa: CAREGTGENEQYF
v_gene: TRBV5-1; j_gene: TRBJ2-2; d_gene: TRBD1; abundance: -; CDR3nt: TGCGCCAGCAGCGATGGACAGGCTAACCCCCCTCAGGGCGGGGAGCTGTTTTTT; CDR3aa: CASSDGQANPPQGGELFF
v_gene: TRBV18; j_gene: TRBJ2-1; d_gene: TRBD1; abundance: few; CDR3nt: TGTGCCAGCTCCCTGGGACAGAACAATGAGCAGTTCTTC; CDR3aa: CASSLGQNNEQFF
v_gene: TRBV30; j_gene: TRBJ1-2; d_gene: -; abundance: -; CDR3nt: TGTGCCTGGAGAGGGTCTAGCTATGGCTACACCTTC; CDR3aa: CAWRGSSYGYTF
v_gene: TRBV25-1; j_gene: TRBJ2-7; d_gene: -; abundance: -; CDR3nt: TGTGCCAGCAGTGAATCCGGGGGGCTGACGAACGAGCAGTACTTC; CDR3aa: CASSESGGLTNEQYF
v_gene: TRBV4-1; j_gene: TRBJ1-4; d_gene: -; abundance: -; CDR3nt: TGCGCCAGCAGCCAAAACTCGAAACTGTTTTTT; CDR3aa: CASSQNSKLFF
v_gene: TRBV5-4; j_gene: TRBJ1-2; d_gene: -; abundance: few; CDR3nt: TGTGCCAGCAGCCTACTGCTCGACTACCTCCGATTCGATGGCTACACCTTC; CDR3aa: CASSLLLDYLRFDGYTF
v_gene: TRBV6-5; j_gene: TRBJ1-2; d_gene: -; abundance: -; CDR3nt: TGTGCCAGCACTTCCACAACTAACTATGGCTACACCTTC; CDR3aa: CASTSTTNYGYTF
v_gene: TRBV13; j_gene: TRBJ2-2; d_gene: TRBD2; abundance: -; CDR3nt: TGTGCCAGCAGCTTACCCCGGTCAGCGGGAGTCACCGGGGAGCTGTTTTTT; CDR3aa: CASSLPRSAGVTGELFF